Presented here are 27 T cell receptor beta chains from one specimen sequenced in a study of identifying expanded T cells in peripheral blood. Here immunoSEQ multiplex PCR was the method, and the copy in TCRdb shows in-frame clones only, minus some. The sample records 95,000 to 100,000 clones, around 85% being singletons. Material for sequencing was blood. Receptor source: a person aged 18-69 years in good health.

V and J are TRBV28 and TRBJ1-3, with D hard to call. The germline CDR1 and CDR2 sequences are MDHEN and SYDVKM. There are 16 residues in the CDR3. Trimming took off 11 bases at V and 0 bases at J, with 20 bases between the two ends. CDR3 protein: CASRVFGPVSGNTIYF. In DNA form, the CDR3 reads TGTGCCTCCCGGGTTTTCGGCCCGGTCTCTGGAAACACCATATATTTT.

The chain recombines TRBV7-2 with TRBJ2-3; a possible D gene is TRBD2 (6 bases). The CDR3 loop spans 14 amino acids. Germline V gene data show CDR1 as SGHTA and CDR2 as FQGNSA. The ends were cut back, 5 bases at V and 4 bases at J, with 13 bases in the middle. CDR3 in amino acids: CASSQRLDSDTQYF. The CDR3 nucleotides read TGTGCCAGCAGCCAGCGACTAGACTCAGATACGCAGTATTTT.

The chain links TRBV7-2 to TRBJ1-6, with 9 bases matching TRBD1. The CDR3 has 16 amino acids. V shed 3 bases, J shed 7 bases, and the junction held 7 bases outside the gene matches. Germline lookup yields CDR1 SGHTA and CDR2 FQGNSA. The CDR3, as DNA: TGTGCCAGCAGCTTTAGGATGGGGACAGGGAATTCACCCCTCCACTTT. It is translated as CASSFRMGTGNSPLHF.

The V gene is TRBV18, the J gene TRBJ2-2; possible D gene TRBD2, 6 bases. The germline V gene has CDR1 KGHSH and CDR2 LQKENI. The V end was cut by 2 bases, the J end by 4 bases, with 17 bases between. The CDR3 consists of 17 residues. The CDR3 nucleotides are TGTGCCAGCTCACCAACCGGGACTGGGGCTCGCACCGGGGAGCTGTTTTTT. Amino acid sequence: CASSPTGTGARTGELFF.

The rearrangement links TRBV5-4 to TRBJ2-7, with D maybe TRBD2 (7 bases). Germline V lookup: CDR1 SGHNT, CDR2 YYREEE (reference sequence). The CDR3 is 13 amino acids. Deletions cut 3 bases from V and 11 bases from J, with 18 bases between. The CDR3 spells CASSWAGAFNKYF. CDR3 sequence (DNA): TGTGCCAGCAGCTGGGCGGGGGCCTTTAACAAGTACTTC. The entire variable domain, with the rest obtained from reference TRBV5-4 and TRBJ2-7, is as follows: ETGVTQSPTHLIKTRGQQVTLRCSSQSGHNTVSWYQQALGQGPQFIFQYYREEENGRGNFPPRFSGLQFPNYSSELNVNALELDDSALYLCASSWAGAFNKYFGPGTRLTVT.

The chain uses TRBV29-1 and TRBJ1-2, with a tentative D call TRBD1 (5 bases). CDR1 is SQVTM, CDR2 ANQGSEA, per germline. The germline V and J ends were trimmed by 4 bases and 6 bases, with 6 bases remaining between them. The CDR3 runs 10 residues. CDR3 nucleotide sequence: TGCAGCGTTGGGGGGGATGGCTACACCTTC. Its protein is CSVGGDGYTF.

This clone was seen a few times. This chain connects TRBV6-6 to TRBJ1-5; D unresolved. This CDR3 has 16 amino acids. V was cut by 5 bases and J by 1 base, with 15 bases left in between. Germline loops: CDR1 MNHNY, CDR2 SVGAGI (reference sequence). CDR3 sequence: CASSGDLRFSNQPQHF. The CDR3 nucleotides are TGTGCCAGCAGTGGAGACCTGAGGTTCAGCAATCAGCCCCAGCATTTT.

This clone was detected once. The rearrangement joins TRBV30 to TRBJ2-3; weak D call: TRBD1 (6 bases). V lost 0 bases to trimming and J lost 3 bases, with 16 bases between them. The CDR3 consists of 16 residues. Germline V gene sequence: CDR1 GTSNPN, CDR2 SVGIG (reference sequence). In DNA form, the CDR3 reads TGTGCCTGGAGTGTACGGGTTGGGGGCGGGACAGATACGCAGTATTTT. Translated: CAWSVRVGGGTDTQYF.

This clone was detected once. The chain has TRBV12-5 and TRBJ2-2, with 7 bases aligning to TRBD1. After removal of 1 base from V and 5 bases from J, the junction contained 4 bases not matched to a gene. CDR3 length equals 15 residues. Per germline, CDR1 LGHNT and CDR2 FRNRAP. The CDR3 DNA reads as TGTGCTAGTGGTTTGGGACAGGGCAGAACCGGGGAGCTGTTTTTT. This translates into CASGLGQGRTGELFF.

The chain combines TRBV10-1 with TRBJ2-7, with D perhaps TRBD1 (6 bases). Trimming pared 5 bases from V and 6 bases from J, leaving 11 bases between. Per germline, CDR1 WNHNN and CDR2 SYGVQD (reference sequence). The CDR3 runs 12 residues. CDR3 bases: TGCGCCAGCAGTTTTTCCAGGGGCGAGCAGTACTTC. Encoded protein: CASSFSRGEQYF.

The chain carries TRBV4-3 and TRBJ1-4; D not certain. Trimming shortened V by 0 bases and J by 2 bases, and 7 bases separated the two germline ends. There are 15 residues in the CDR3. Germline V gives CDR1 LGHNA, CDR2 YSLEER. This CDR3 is CASSQDPGTNEKLFF. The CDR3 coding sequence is TGCGCCAGCAGCCAAGATCCGGGTACTAATGAAAAACTGTTTTTT.

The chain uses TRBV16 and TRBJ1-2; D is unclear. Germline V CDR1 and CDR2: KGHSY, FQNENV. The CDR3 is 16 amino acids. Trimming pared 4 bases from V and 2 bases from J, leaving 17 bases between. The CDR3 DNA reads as TGTGCCAGCAGCCCGACGGGCCCAGAACGAAACTATGGCTACACCTTC. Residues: CASSPTGPERNYGYTF.

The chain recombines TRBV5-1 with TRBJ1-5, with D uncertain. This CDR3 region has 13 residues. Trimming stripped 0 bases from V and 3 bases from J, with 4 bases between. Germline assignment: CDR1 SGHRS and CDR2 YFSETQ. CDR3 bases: TGCGCCAGCAGCTTGGGGGCCAATCAGCCCCAGCATTTT. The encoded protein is CASSLGANQPQHF.

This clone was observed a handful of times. The CDR3 here is CASSYYQGGEKLFF. The DNA of the CDR3 is TGTGCCAGCAGTTACTATCAGGGGGGCGAAAAACTGTTTTTT. The rearrangement links TRBV6-5 to TRBJ1-4, with TRBD1 matching 7 bases. The CDR3 length is 14 residues. Germline V gene sequence: CDR1 MNHEY, CDR2 SVGAGI. Losses at the gene ends were 1 base for V and 8 bases for J; bases not matched to a gene: 4.

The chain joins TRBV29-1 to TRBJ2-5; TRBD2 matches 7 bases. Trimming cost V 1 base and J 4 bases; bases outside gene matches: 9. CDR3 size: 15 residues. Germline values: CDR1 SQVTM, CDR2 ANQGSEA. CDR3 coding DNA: TGCAGCGTTGAAGGTTCGGAAGCGGGGATAGAGACCCAGTACTTC. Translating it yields CSVEGSEAGIETQYF.

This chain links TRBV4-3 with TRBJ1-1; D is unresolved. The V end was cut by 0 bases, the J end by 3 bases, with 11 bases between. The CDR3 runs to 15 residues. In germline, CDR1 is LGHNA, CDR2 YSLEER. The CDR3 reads CASSQDHGYDTEAFF. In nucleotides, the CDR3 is TGCGCCAGCAGCCAAGATCACGGCTATGACACTGAAGCTTTCTTT.

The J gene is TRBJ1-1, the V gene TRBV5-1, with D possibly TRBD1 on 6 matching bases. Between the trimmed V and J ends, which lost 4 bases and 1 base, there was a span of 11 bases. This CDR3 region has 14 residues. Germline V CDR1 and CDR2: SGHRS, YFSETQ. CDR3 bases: TGCGCCAGCAGCCAACAGGGCGAGAACACTGAAGCTTTCTTT. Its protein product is CASSQQGENTEAFF. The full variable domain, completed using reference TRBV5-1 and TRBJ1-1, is KAGVTQTPRYLIKTRGQQVTLSCSPISGHRSVSWYQQTPGQGLQFLFEYFSETQRNKGNFPGRFSGRQFSNSRSEMNVSTLELGDSALYLCASSQQGENTEAFFGQGTRLTVV.

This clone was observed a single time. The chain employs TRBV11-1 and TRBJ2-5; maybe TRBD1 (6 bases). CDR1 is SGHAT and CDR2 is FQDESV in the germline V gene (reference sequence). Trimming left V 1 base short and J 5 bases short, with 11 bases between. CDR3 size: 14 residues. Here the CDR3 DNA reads TGTGCCAGCAGCTTAGAGGGGGTTTGGGAGACCCAGTACTTC. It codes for CASSLEGVWETQYF.

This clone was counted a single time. This CDR3 reads CASSLGTSGGAEQFF. CDR3 nucleotides: TGTGCCAGCAGCTTGGGCACTAGCGGGGGGGCGGAGCAGTTCTTC. The chain recombines TRBV7-9 with TRBJ2-1; 13 bases fit TRBD2. The V and J ends lost 3 bases and 10 bases, in that order; junction bases with no gene match: 6. Germline CDR1 is SEHNR and CDR2 is FQNEAQ (reference sequence). The CDR3 is 15 amino acids. Using reference TRBV7-9 and TRBJ2-1 for the parts outside the CDR3, the full variable domain is DTGVSQNPRHKITKRGQNVTFRCDPISEHNRLYWYRQTLGQGPEFLTYFQNEAQLEKSRLLSDRFSAERPKGSFSTLEIQRTEQGDSAMYLCASSLGTSGGAEQFFGPGTRLTVL.

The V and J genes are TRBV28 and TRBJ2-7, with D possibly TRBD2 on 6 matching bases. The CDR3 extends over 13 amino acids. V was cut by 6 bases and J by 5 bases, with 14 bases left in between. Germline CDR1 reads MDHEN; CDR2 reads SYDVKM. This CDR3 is CASSPSSGDEQYF. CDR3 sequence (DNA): TGTGCCAGCAGCCCAAGCTCGGGGGACGAGCAGTACTTC.

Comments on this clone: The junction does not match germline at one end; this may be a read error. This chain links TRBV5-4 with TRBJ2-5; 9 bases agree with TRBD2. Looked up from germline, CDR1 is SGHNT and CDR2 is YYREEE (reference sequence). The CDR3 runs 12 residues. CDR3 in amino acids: CASRLAGEAQYF. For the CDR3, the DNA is TGTGCCAGCAGATTAGCGGGAGAGGCCCAGTACTTC. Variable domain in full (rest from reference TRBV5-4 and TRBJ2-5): ETGVTQSPTHLIKTRGQQVTLRCSSQSGHNTVSWYQQALGQGPQFIFQYYREEENGRGNFPPRFSGLQFPNYSSELNVNALELDDSALYLCASRLAGEAQYFGPGTRLLVL.

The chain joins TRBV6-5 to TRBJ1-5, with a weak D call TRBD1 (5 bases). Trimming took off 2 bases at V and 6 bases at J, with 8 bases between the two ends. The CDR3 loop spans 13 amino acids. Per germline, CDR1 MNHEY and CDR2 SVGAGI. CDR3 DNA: TGTGCCAGCAGTTACACTAGGGGTCAGCCCCAGCATTTT. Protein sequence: CASSYTRGQPQHF.

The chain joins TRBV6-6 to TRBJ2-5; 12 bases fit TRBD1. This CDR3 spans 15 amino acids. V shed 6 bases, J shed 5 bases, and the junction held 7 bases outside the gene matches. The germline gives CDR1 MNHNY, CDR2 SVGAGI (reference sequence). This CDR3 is CASRGTGGKSETQYF. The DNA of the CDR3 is TGTGCCAGCAGGGGGACAGGGGGCAAATCCGAGACCCAGTACTTC.

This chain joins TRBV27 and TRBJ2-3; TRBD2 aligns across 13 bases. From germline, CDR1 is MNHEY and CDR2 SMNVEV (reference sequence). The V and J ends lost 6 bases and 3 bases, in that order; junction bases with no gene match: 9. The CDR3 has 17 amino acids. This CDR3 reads CASSRLAGGFGTDTQYF. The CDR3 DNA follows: TGTGCCAGCAGCCGACTAGCGGGGGGCTTTGGGACAGATACGCAGTATTTT.

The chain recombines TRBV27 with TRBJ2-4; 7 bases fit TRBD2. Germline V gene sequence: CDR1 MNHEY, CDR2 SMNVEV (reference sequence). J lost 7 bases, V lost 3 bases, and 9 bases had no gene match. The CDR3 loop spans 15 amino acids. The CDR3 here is CASSLGGGSGNIQYF. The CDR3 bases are TGTGCCAGCAGTTTGGGGGGAGGGTCGGGCAACATTCAGTACTTC.

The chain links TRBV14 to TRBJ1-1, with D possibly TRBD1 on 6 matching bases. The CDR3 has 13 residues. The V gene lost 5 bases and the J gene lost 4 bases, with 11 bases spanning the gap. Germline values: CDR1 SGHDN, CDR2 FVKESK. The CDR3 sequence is CASSRYRATEAFF. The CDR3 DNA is TGTGCCAGCAGCAGGTACAGGGCCACTGAAGCTTTCTTT.

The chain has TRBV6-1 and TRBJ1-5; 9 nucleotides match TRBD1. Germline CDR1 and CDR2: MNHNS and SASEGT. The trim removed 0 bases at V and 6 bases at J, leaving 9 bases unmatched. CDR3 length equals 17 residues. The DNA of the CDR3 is TGTGCCAGCAGTGAAGCGACCGGGACAGGGACGGGTCAGCCCCAGCATTTT. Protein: CASSEATGTGTGQPQHF.